These 4 T cell receptor beta chains originate from one sample sequenced in a study of cytomegalovirus exposure and HLA in healthy donors. PCR amplification relied on 60 Vbeta primers (plus 13 Jbeta primers). Libraries were prepared by immunoSEQ multiplex PCR; TCRdb keeps only in-frame clonotypes and omits some of them. The repertoire holds approximately 100,000 clones, around 70% seen once, with 2% to 3% in the top ten. The material sequenced was PBMCs. These receptors came from a man aged 50 to 60 in good health and CMV-seronegative.

This clone was detected once. V usage is TRBV27 and J usage is TRBJ2-1; 11 nucleotides match TRBD2. The CDR3 consists of 15 residues. CDR1 is MNHEY, CDR2 SMNVEV, per germline (reference sequence). V shed 2 bases, J shed 6 bases, and the junction held 3 bases outside the gene matches. The CDR3 reads CASSLASGRPNEQFF. The DNA for the CDR3 is TGTGCCAGCAGTTTAGCTAGCGGGAGGCCCAATGAGCAGTTCTTC.

This clone occurred once. The rearrangement links TRBV6-6 to TRBJ1-4; D not resolved. Germline V lookup: CDR1 MNHNY, CDR2 SVGAGI (reference sequence). The CDR3 contains 13 residues. Trimming took 6 bases from V and 5 from J, leaving 10 bases between them. CDR3: CASSPGRNEKLFF. The CDR3 DNA sequence: TGTGCCAGCAGCCCGGGAAGAAATGAAAAACTGTTTTTT.

For this clone: A junction boundary mismatches the germline segment, possibly from a read error. The gene calls are TRBV7-9 and TRBJ2-3, with D unclear. CDR3 length: 12 residues. Germline CDR1 SEHNR, CDR2 FQNEAQ (reference sequence). The CDR3 reads CSSSVDADTQYF. CDR3 sequence (DNA): TGTTCCAGCAGCGTAGATGCGGATACGCAGTATTTT. Supplemented by reference TRBV7-9 and TRBJ2-3, the full variable domain reads DTGVSQNPRHKITKRGQNVTFRCDPISEHNRLYWYRQTLGQGPEFLTYFQNEAQLEKSRLLSDRFSAERPKGSFSTLEIQRTEQGDSAMYLCSSSVDADTQYFGPGTRLTVL.

The chain links TRBV28 to TRBJ2-1; TRBD2 matches 13 bases. The CDR3 is 18 residues long. The J segment lost 6 bases and the V segment lost 1 base, leaving 9 bases of the junction unmatched. Germline-derived CDR1 and CDR2 are MDHEN and SYDVKM. DNA of the CDR3: TGTGCCAGCAGTTTATTACTAGCGGGGGGGCGGGGGGTCAATGAGCAGTTCTTC. Its protein product is CASSLLLAGGRGVNEQFF. The full variable domain, with the rest looked up from reference TRBV28 and TRBJ2-1, is DVKVTQSSRYLVKRTGEKVFLECVQDMDHENMFWYRQDPGLGLRLIYFSYDVKMKEKGDIPEGYSVSREKKERFSLILESASTNQTSMYLCASSLLLAGGRGVNEQFFGPGTRLTVL.